This section outlines one T cell receptor (beta chain) sequence together with its context. Its antigen is still unknown. Treatment of the sample: around 19 received Ad26.COV2.S at low or high dose, single or two shots; about 5 received placebo; per-sample allocation not given. Repertoires come from day 63 after the first vaccine or placebo injection. Boston supplied an adult donor aged 18-55 years. Method: immunoSEQ multiplex PCR; TCRdb's copy keeps in-frame clones and lacks some. Of some 370,000 clones in the sample, roughly four fifths were seen once. The data were taken from a study of Ad26.COV2.S vaccination and SARS-CoV-2 variants. For the study at large: As a participant in COV1001, the donor was in the Ad26.COV2.S trial arm. By the intramuscular route, Ad26.COV2.S was given once, or twice 56 days apart. Findings of the study overall: Researchers cautioned that TCR breadth and depth analyses may have underestimated total T cell responses.

The length of the CDR3 is 14 residues. CDR1 is SGHDT and CDR2 is YYEEEE in the germline V gene. V was pared by 2 bases and J by 0 bases, with 8 bases between. Sequencing was performed on peripheral blood, taken in a trial of Ad26.COV2.S vaccine versus placebo. The source is a person between 18 and 65 years old who received the Ad26.COV2.S COVID-19 vaccine or a placebo. This rearrangement joins TRBV5-6 to TRBJ1-2, with TRBD1 as a possible D gene (5 bases). The CDR3 DNA reads TGTGCCAGCAGCTTACTGGGGGCTAACTATGGCTACACCTTC. Translation gives CASSLLGANYGYTF.